These 7 T cell receptor beta chains were sequenced from one sample in a study of CD8 T cells in Susac syndrome. RNA in amounts of about 0.5 to 1 ug was reverse transcribed with random hexamers. TCRdb itself ran the immunoSEQ multiplex PCR reads through MiXCR, one entry per CDR3 protein. In the table there are approximately 160,000 distinct CDR3 sequences, about 96% of which are singletons. Sequenced sample: CD4+ T cells from PBMCs. The source is a human donor with Susac syndrome.

Here the CDR3 reads CASRKLAGRYNEQFF. CDR3 in DNA: TGTGCCAGCAGAAAACTAGCGGGGAGATACAATGAGCAGTTCTTC. The chain employs TRBV7-2 and TRBJ2-1, with 10 bases that match TRBD2. Germline V gene lookup returns CDR1 SGHTA and CDR2 FQGNSA. V dropped 6 bases and J dropped 4; count of bases not matched to a gene: 6. There are 15 residues in the CDR3.

The gene calls are TRBV2 and TRBJ2-3; 8 nucleotides match TRBD1. The CDR3 covers 14 residues. Germline V CDR1 and CDR2: SNHLY, FYNNEI. V dropped 6 bases and J dropped 2; count of bases not matched to a gene: 4. CDR3 loop: CASRGQVNTDTQYF. In DNA, the CDR3 is TGTGCCAGCAGGGGACAGGTTAACACAGATACGCAGTATTTT.

The chain links TRBV10-3 to TRBJ2-6, with no clear D. Germline loops: CDR1 ENHRY, CDR2 SYGVKD. The CDR3 spans 15 residues. V was pared by 6 bases and J by 9 bases, with 18 bases between. CDR3 region: CAISPNGPPINVLTF. CDR3 nucleotide sequence: TGTGCCATCAGCCCCAACGGGCCCCCTATCAACGTCCTGACTTTC.

V and J are TRBV12-3 or TRBV12-4 and TRBJ2-3; 7 nucleotides agree with TRBD2. The CDR3 contains 16 residues. With 2 bases clipped from V and 4 bases from J, the junction kept 9 bases outside the gene matches. This CDR3 is CASSLNMAGVSDTQYF. The CDR3 nucleotides are TGTGCCAGCAGTTTAAATATGGCGGGAGTATCAGATACGCAGTATTTT.

Only a few counts were recorded for this clonotype. This chain connects TRBV18 to TRBJ2-7; D not certain. The V end was cut by 4 bases, the J end by 4 bases, with 8 bases between. Per the germline V gene, CDR1 is KGHSH and CDR2 is LQKENI. CDR3 length equals 12 residues. The CDR3 DNA reads as TGTGCCAGCTCACAGGATCGGTACGAGCAGTACTTC. It translates to CASSQDRYEQYF.

The chain recombines TRBV7-2 with TRBJ1-2; D is undetermined. Germline V gives CDR1 SGHTA, CDR2 FQGNSA. V was shortened by 11 bases and J by 4 bases, with 8 bases between the two germline ends. This CDR3 is 10 amino acids long. Written as DNA, the CDR3 is TGTGCCTCCGGCGGCTATGGCTACACCTTC. This gives the protein CASGGYGYTF.

The rearrangement links TRBV25-1 to TRBJ1-4; D call uncertain. Between the trimmed V and J ends, which lost 5 bases and 0 bases, there was a span of 13 bases. CDR3 length equals 16 residues. Germline V gene data show CDR1 as MGHDK and CDR2 as SYGVNS. The CDR3 sequence is CASSKGIGATNEKLFF. CDR3 sequence (DNA): TGTGCCAGCAGTAAGGGTATTGGGGCAACTAATGAAAAACTGTTTTTT.